Given below is one T cell receptor beta chain in context. PCR amplification relied on 60 Vbeta primers (plus 13 Jbeta primers). Some clones are missing from TCRdb's copy, which holds only in-frame ones; the method was immunoSEQ multiplex PCR. The sample carries more than 95,000 clones, over 70% recorded once. The record originates from a study of cytomegalovirus exposure and HLA in healthy donors. Study details: Unique TCRs numbering about 87 million, obtained from HLA-typed donors, made up an early data release.

This clonotype was obtained from a woman in her thirties or forties in good health and CMV-seropositive. The sample consisted of PBMCs.

The CDR3 nucleotides read TGTGCCAGCAGCTTAGAGGTGACGGGGGGGATCTACGAGCAGTACTTC. Its translation is CASSLEVTGGIYEQYF. V is TRBV7-6 and J is TRBJ2-7, with 8 bases aligning to TRBD2. Trimming removed 1 base from V and 3 bases from J; junction bases left unmatched: 8. The CDR3 covers 16 residues. The germline gives CDR1 SGHVS, CDR2 FNYEAQ. Supplemented by reference TRBV7-6 and TRBJ2-7, the full variable domain reads GAGVSQSPRYKVTKRGQDVALRCDPISGHVSLYWYRQALGQGPEFLTYFNYEAQQDKSGLPNDRFSAERPEGSISTLTIQRTEQRDSAMYRCASSLEVTGGIYEQYFGPGTRLTVT.